This record covers a single T cell receptor (beta chain). Germline-derived CDR1 and CDR2 are MDHEN and SYDVKM. CDR3 length: 16 amino acids. V lost 1 base and J lost 5, with 15 bases in between. The entry originates in a study of blood T cell repertoires in COVID-19. The authors' processing: Nucleated cell counts were estimated from reference gene primer amplification. This table comes from immunoSEQ multiplex PCR, and its TCRdb copy is limited to in-frame clones, with some not included. That table supplies the V and J calls and clone size; D and trimming were determined from the DNA. The sample yields approximately 200,000 clones, about 87% seen once.

This chain links TRBV28 with TRBJ1-5; a possible D gene is TRBD1 (6 bases). This sequence was found in a woman in her twenties or thirties with acute or convalescent COVID-19. The sequencing input was peripheral blood. Written as DNA, the CDR3 is TGTGCCAGCAGTTTATCGGGCAGGGGCGCCGATCAGCCCCAGCATTTT. This encodes CASSLSGRGADQPQHF.